This TCR beta chain was profiled in a study of chemoradiotherapy in HPV16-positive cancers. As for the study in general: A couple of HPV16-positive patients' cells yielded candidate HPV-specific clones and common motifs.

Notes on the study in general: HPV-specific T cells were functionally defined from only a couple of HPV16-positive patients.

Some clones are missing from TCRdb's copy, which holds only in-frame ones; the method was immunoSEQ multiplex PCR. Of 12,000 or so clones listed, roughly 73% are singletons. The length of the CDR3 is 14 residues. The germline V gene encodes CDR1 MNHEY and CDR2 SVGAGI. Trimming at V came to 8 bases and at J to 4 bases, leaving 9 bases not matched to a gene. Only one count was recorded for this clone. Its antigen is unidentified. The chain couples TRBV6-5 to TRBJ2-5, with TRBD1 matching 8 bases. This sample was taken from a patient who underwent chemoradiotherapy. The TCR originated in a human donor with HPV-associated anogenital cancer. The CDR3 spells CASGIQGVRETQYF. CDR3 DNA: TGTGCCAGCGGCATACAGGGGGTACGAGAGACCCAGTACTTC.